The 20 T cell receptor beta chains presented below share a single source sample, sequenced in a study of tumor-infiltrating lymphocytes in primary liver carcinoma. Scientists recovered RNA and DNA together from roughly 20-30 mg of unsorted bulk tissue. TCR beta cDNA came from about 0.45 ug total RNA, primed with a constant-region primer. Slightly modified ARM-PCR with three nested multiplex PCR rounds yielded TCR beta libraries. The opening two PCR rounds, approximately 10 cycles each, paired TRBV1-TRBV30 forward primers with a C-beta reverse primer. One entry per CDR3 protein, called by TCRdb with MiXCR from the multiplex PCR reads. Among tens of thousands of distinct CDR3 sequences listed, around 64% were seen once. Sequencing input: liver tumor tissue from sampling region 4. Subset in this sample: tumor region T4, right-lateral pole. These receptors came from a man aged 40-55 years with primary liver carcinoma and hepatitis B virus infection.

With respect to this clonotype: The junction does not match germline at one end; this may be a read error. CDR3 coding DNA: TGCAGGGTTGAGGGACTAACGGGAGTGGATACGCAGTATTTT. This codes for CRVEGLTGVDTQYF. The gene calls are TRBV29-1 and TRBJ2-3; 7 nucleotides agree with TRBD2. The CDR3 covers 14 residues. Germline CDR1 is SQVTM and CDR2 is ANQGSEA.

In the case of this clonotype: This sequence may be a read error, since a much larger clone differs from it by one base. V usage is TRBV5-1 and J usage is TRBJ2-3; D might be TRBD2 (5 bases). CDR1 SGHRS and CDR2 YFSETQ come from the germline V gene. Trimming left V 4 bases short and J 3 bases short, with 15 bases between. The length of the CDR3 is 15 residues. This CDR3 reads CASSPLPGFTDTQYF. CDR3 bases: TGCGCCAGCAGCCCACTACCGGGATTTACAGATACGCAGTATTTT.

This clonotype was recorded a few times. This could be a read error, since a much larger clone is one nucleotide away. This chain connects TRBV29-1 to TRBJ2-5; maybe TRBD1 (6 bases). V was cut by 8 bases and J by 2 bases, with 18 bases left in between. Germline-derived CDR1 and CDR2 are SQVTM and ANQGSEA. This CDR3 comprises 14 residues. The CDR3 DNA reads TGCAGCTTTAGGACAGCACCGTTTCAAGAGACCCAGTACTTC. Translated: CSFRTAPFQETQYF.

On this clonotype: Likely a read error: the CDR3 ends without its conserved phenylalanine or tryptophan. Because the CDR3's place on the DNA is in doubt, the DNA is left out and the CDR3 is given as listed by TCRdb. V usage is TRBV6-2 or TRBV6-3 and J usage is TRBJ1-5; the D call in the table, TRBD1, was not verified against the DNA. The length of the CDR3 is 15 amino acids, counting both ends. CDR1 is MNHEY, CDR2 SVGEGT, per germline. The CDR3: CASSLDNYSNQPQPL.

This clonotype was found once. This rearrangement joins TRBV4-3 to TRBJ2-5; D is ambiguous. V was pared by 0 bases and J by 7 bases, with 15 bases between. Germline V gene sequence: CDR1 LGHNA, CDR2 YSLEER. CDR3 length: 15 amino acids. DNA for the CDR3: TGCGCCAGCAGCCAAGATACAATAGGAACATGGACCCAGTACTTC. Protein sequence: CASSQDTIGTWTQYF.

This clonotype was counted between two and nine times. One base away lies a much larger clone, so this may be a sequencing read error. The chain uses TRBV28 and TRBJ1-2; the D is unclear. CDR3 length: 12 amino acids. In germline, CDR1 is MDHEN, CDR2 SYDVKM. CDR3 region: CASSIRLYDYTF. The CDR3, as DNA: TGTGCCAGCAGTATTAGACTCTATGACTACACCTTC.

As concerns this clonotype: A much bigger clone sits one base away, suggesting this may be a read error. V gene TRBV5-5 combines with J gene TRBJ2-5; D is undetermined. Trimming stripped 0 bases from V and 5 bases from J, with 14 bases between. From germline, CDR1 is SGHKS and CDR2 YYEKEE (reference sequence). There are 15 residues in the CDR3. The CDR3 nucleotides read TGTGCCAGCAGCTTGGAATCAGGCCCTAAGGAGACCCAGTACTTC. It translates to CASSLESGPKETQYF.

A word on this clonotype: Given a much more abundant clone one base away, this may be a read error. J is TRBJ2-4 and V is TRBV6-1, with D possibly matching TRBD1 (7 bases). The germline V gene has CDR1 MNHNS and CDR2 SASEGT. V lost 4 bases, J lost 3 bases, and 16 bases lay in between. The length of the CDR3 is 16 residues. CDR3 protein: CASSAAGGFGKNIQYF. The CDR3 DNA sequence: TGTGCCAGCAGTGCCGCAGGGGGGTTCGGCAAAAACATTCAGTACTTC.

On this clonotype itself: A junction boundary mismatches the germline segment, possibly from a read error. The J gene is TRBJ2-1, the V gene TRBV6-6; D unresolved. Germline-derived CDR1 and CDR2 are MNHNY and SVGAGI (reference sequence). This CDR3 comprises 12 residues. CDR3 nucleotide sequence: TGTGTCAGCAGTTGCGTAGAATCTGAGCAGTTCTTC. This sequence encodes CVSSCVESEQFF.

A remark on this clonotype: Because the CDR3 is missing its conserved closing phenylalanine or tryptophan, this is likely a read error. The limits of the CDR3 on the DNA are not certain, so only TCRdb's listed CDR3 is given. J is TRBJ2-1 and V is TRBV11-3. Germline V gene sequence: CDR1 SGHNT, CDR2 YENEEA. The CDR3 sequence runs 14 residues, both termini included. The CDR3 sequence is CASSLGVSNNEQSL.

CDR3 in DNA: TGTGCCAGCAGTTACTCGACCGGGCGTGCAACTAATGAAAAACTGTTTTTT. This codes for CASSYSTGRATNEKLFF. The chain is built from TRBV6-6 and TRBJ1-4; no definite D call. CDR3 length: 17 amino acids. Germline V gene sequence: CDR1 MNHNY, CDR2 SVGAGI (reference sequence). V shed 0 bases and J shed 0 bases, with 11 bases lying between them.

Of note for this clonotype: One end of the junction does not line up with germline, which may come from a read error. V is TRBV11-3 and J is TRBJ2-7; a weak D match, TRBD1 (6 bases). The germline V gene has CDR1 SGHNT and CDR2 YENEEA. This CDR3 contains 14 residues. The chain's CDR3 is CATRQEVTSYEQSF. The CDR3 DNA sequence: TGTGCCACTCGACAGGAAGTGACTTCCTACGAGCAGTCCTTC.

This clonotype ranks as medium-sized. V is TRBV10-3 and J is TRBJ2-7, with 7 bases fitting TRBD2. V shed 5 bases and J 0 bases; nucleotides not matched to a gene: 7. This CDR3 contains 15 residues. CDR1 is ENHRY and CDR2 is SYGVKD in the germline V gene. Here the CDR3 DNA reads TGTGCCATCAGTTTCGGTACTAGCGACTCCTACGAGCAGTACTTC. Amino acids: CAISFGTSDSYEQYF.

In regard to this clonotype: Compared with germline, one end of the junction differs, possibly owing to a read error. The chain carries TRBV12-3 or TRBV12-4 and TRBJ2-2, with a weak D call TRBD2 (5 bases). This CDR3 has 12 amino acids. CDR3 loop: CVNSLRPGELLF. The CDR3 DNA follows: TGTGTCAACAGCCTCCGTCCCGGGGAGCTGTTGTTT.

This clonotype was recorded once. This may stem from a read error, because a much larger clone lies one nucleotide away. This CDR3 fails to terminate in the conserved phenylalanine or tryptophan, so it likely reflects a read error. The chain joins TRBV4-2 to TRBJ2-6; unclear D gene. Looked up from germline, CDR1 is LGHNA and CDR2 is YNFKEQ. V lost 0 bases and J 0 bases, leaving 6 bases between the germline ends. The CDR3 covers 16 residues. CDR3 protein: CASSQEASSGANVLTI. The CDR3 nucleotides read TGTGCCAGCAGCCAAGAAGCAAGCTCTGGGGCCAACGTCCTGACTATC.

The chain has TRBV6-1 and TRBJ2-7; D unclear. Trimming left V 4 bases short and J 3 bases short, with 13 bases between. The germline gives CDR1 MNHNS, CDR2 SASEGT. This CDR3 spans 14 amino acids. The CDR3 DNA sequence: TGTGCCAGCAGTGTAACGGCAGACGGCTACGAGCAGTACTTC. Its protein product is CASSVTADGYEQYF.

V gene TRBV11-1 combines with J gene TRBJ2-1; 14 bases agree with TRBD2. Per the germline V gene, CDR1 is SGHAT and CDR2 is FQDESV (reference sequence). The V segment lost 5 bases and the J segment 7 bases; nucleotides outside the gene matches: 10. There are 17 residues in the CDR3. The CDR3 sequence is CASSLGLAGEADNEQFF. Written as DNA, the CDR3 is TGTGCCAGCAGCCTGGGACTAGCGGGAGAAGCTGATAATGAGCAGTTCTTC.

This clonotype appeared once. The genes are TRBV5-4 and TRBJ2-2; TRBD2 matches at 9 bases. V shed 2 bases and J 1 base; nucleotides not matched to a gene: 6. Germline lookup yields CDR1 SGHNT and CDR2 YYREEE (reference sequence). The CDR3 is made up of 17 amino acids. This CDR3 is CASSFRLAGKNTGELFF. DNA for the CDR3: TGTGCCAGCAGCTTCCGGCTAGCGGGAAAGAACACCGGGGAGCTGTTTTTT.

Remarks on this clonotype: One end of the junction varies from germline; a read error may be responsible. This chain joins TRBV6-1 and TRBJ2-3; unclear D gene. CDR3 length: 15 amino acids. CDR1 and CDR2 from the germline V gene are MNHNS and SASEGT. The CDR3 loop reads CARSGGRQPTDTQYF. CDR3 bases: TGTGCCAGAAGTGGCGGCAGGCAGCCCACAGATACGCAGTATTTT.

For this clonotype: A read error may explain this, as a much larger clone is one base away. In nucleotides, the CDR3 is TGTGCCATCAGTGTGCAGAGCTCTGGAGACACCATATATTTT. Protein sequence: CAISVQSSGDTIYF. The chain combines TRBV10-3 with TRBJ1-3; D not certain. The CDR3 spans 14 residues. The germline V gene encodes CDR1 ENHRY and CDR2 SYGVKD.